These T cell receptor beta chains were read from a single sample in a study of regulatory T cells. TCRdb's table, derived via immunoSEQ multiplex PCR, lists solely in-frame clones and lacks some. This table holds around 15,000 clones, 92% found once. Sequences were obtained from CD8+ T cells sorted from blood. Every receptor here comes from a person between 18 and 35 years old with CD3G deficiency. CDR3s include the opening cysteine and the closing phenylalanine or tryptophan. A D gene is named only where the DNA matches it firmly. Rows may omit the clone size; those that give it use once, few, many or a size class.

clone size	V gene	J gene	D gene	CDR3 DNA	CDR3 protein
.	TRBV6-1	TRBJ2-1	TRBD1	TGTGCCAGCAGCCTGACAGGGGCCACCTACAATGAGCAGTTCTTC	CASSLTGATYNEQFF
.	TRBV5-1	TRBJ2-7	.	TGCGCCAGCAGCCCGGGGTATCTTTACGAGCAGTACTTC	CASSPGYLYEQYF
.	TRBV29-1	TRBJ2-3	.	TGCAGCGTTGAAGGATGGTCTACGGAGACGGATACGCAGTATTTT	CSVEGWSTETDTQYF
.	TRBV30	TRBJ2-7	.	TGTGCCTGGTCTTTAGGGTACTCCGGGGAGCAGTACTTC	CAWSLGYSGEQYF
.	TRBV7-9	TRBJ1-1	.	TGTGCCAGCAGCCCTGGGAAGCACGGTTTGAACACTGAAGCTTTCTTT	CASSPGKHGLNTEAFF
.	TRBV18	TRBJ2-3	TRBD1	TGTGCCAGCTCACCTCCGACAGGGAGCACAGATACGCAGTATTTT	CASSPPTGSTDTQYF
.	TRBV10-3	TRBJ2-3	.	TGTGCCATCAGAACCCTTCGGGGCGGGGCAGATACGCAGTATTTT	CAIRTLRGGADTQYF
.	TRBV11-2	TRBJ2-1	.	TGTGCCAGCAGCTTAGGATACAGTGGCGGGCAGTTCTTC	CASSLGYSGGQFF
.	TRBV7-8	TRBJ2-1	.	TGTGCCAGCAGCATTTGGACTACCGGCAATGAGCAGTTCTTC	CASSIWTTGNEQFF
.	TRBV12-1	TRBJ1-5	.	TGTGCCCCAGGGCATACGAGCAATCAGCCCCAGCATTTT	CAPGHTSNQPQHF
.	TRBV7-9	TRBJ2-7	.	TGTGCCAGCAGCTTAGCGCGGACAGCCTACGAGCAGTACTTC	CASSLARTAYEQYF
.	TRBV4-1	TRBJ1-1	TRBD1	TGCGCCAGCAGCCAGCGACAGGGGGCGTTGGGAGCTTTCTTT	CASSQRQGALGAFF
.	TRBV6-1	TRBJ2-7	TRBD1	TGTGCCAGCAGTGCGACAGGGGGGAGCTACGAGCAGTACTTC	CASSATGGSYEQYF
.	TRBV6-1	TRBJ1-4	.	TGTGCCAGCGAGGGTCCAACTAATGAAAAACTGTTTTTT	CASEGPTNEKLFF
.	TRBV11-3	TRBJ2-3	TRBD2	TGTGCCAGCAGCCAGGGACTAGCGGGGGTAATCACAGATACGCAGTATTTT	CASSQGLAGVITDTQYF
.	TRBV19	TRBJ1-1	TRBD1	TGTGCCAGTAGTATTCGGGACAGGGGGCGGAACACTGAAGCTTTCTTT	CASSIRDRGRNTEAFF
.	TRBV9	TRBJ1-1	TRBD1	TGTGCCAGCAGCGGACAGACAGGGGGCTACACTGAAGCTTTCTTT	CASSGQTGGYTEAFF
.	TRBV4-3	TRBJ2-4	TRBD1	TGCGCCAGCAGCCAAATGGGACAGCTTTACTTC	CASSQMGQLYF
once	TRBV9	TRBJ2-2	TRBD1	TGTGCCAGCAGCGTAGTTCTTGGGAACAGGGGGAACACCGGGGAGCTGTTTTTT	CASSVVLGNRGNTGELFF
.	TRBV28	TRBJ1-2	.	TGTGCCAGCAGTCAGACAGGAGTAGGGGGCTACACCTTC	CASSQTGVGGYTF
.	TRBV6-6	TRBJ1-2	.	TGTGCCAGCAGTTCAATTGGCTACACCTTC	CASSSIGYTF
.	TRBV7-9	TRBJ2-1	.	TGTGCCAGCAGTCCCCAGGAGGGGCGGCTCTACAATGAGCAGTTCTTC	CASSPQEGRLYNEQFF